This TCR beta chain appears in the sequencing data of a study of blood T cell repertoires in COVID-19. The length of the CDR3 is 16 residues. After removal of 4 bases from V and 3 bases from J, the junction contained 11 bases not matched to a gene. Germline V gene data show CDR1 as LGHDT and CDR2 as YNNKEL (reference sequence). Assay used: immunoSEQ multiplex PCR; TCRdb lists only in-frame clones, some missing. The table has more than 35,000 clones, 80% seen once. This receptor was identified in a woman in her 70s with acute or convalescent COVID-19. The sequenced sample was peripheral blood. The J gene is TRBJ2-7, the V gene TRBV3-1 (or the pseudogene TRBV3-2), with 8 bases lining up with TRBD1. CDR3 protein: CASSLAIGDRYYEQYF. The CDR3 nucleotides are TGTGCCAGCAGCCTAGCAATCGGGGACAGGTACTACGAGCAGTACTTC.